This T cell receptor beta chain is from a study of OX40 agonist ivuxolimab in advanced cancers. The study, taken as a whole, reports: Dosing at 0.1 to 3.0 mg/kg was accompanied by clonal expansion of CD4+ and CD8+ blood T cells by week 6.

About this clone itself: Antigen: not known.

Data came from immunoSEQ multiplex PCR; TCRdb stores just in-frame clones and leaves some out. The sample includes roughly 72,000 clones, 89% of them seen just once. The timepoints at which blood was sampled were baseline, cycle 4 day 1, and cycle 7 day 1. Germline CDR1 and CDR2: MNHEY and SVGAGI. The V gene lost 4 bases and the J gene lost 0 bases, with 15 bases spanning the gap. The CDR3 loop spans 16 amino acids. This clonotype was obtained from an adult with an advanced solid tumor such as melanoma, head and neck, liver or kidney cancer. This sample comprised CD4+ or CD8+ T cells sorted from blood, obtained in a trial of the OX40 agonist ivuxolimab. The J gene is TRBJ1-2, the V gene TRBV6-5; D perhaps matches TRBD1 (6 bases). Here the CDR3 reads CASSSYRQVANYGYTF. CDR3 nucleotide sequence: TGTGCCAGCAGTTCCTATAGACAGGTAGCTAACTATGGCTACACCTTC.